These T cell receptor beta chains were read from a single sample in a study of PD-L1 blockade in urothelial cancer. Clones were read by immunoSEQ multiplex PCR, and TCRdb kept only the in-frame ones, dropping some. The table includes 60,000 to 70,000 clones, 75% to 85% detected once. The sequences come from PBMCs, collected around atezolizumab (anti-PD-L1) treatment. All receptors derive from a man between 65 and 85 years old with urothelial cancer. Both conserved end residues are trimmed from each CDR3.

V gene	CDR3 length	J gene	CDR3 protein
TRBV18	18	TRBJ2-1	ASSPPRTDLDRGTYNEQF
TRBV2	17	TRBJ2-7	ASSESGDLGLWGSYEQY
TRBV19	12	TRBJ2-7	ASSSGTRVGEQY
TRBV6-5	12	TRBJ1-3	ASSFTGSGNTIY
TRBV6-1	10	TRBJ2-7	ASSEGSGRTN
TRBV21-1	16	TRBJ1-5	ASSNSFLGQGANQPQH